The rows below give T cell receptor beta chains drawn from one sample of a study of blood T cell repertoires in COVID-19. TCRdb's copy holds only in-frame clones and misses some; the assay was immunoSEQ multiplex PCR. The table includes 150,000 to 200,000 clones, around nine tenths detected once. Sequenced material: peripheral blood. These receptors were collected from a woman between 18 and 29 years old who had recovered from COVID-19. Each CDR3 is given with its conserved first and last residue. The D gene is left open where the match is weak. Clone size is not always given. Where it is, it says once, few, many or a class for expanded clones.

size	D	V	J	CDR3
-	-	TRBV7-6	TRBJ2-1	CASSLDGVEWQFF
few	-	TRBV27	TRBJ2-1	CASSLSAPPYNEQFF
-	-	TRBV6-2/TRBV6-3	TRBJ1-1	CASSPSPGEEHWKAFF
-	TRBD2	TRBV6-5	TRBJ2-1	CASSTFSGRAVEQFF
-	TRBD2	TRBV3-1/TRBV3-2	TRBJ2-5	CASSQDPTSGGGETQYF
-	TRBD1	TRBV5-6	TRBJ1-1	CASSWYRGLPPNTEAFF
-	TRBD2	TRBV9	TRBJ2-1	CASSVLGRGGYNEQFF
-	TRBD1	TRBV6-5	TRBJ1-2	CASSYWGTGTNYGYTF
once	-	TRBV7-9	TRBJ2-1	CASSSWGGTGGKYNEQFF
-	-	TRBV7-2	TRBJ2-7	CASSLAQGLSYEQYF
-	TRBD1	TRBV5-1	TRBJ1-1	CASSNRGTEAFF
-	-	TRBV7-7	TRBJ2-5	CASSLADRGETQYF
-	TRBD1	TRBV19	TRBJ1-5	CASRGDRYRPQHF
-	-	TRBV6-2/TRBV6-3	TRBJ1-1	CASSVRGEDTEAFF
-	TRBD1	TRBV7-2	TRBJ1-4	CASSWGQGNEKLFF
-	TRBD1	TRBV6-5	TRBJ1-2	CASRPLTDRDYGYTF
few	-	TRBV29-1	TRBJ1-3	CSVVPQIAGNTIYF
-	TRBD1	TRBV9	TRBJ2-7	CASSPPLGQGTYEQYF
-	TRBD1	TRBV4-1	TRBJ2-3	CASSQEVGTGAFTDTQYF
-	TRBD1	TRBV5-1	TRBJ1-5	CASSLGTGINQPQHF
-	-	TRBV7-6	TRBJ1-1	CASSLEIGQNTEAFF
-	-	TRBV12-3/TRBV12-4	TRBJ1-1	CASSLGTFTEAFF
-	TRBD1	TRBV27	TRBJ2-3	CASRGTGSGDTQYF
once	-	TRBV4-1	TRBJ2-7	CASSQDLGEQYF
-	TRBD1	TRBV10-3	TRBJ1-1	CATSYRGEYTEAFF
few	-	TRBV5-5	TRBJ1-5	CASSLSGNQPQHF
-	-	TRBV11-2	TRBJ2-1	CASSIRDSPRQFF
-	-	TRBV7-2	TRBJ2-1	CASSLAGLVIDEQFF
-	TRBD2	TRBV4-1	TRBJ2-2	CASSRTVAGALTGELFF
-	TRBD1	TRBV24-1	TRBJ2-1	CATSDRTGASNEQFF
-	TRBD1	TRBV4-1	TRBJ2-7	CASSHPPGQGTSYEQYF
-	TRBD2	TRBV25-1	TRBJ2-3	CASSESAGGPGDTQYF
-	TRBD1	TRBV7-9	TRBJ2-7	CASSHPGQGDYEQYF
-	-	TRBV5-1	TRBJ1-5	CASSLVPGGRNQPQHF
few	TRBD1	TRBV27	TRBJ2-7	CASSYQTGAEQYF
few	TRBD1	TRBV19	TRBJ1-2	CASSSWDRTNYGYTF
-	TRBD1	TRBV18	TRBJ2-3	CASSPPRDRGADTQYF
-	-	TRBV2	TRBJ2-7	CASSARGQYF
-	TRBD1	TRBV10-3	TRBJ1-1	CAISEPDRVGTEAFF
-	-	TRBV30	TRBJ2-2	CAWSRDWNTGELFF
-	TRBD1	TRBV18	TRBJ1-4	CASSPRTGGRDEKLFF
-	-	TRBV7-2	TRBJ1-2	CASSNQVNLAPSF
-	-	TRBV2	TRBJ1-6	CASSEARTANSPLHF
-	TRBD2	TRBV7-9	TRBJ2-1	CASSPVLAGYNEQFF
-	TRBD1	TRBV4-3	TRBJ1-2	CASSRDKGPGGYGYTF
-	-	TRBV6-1	TRBJ2-7	CASSEAAGSEQYF
-	-	TRBV7-2	TRBJ1-1	CASSLARTVEAFF
-	-	TRBV18	TRBJ1-3	CASSPPVAYSGNTIYF
-	-	TRBV5-6	TRBJ2-7	CASSPGHPYEQYF
-	TRBD2	TRBV11-3	TRBJ2-1	CASSQTSGSLDEQFF
few	TRBD2	TRBV7-2	TRBJ2-1	CASSGRPGLADEQFF
-	TRBD1	TRBV6-5	TRBJ1-1	CASSRRGLVDTEAFF
-	-	TRBV6-5	TRBJ1-1	CATGWSTEAFF
once	TRBD1	TRBV23-1	TRBJ1-1	CASSLGTGRDWTEAFF
once	-	TRBV18	TRBJ1-5	CASSPGAGNQPQHF
-	TRBD1	TRBV7-9	TRBJ1-6	CASSPTGQGGNSPLHF
-	-	TRBV19	TRBJ2-5	CASSYQETQYF
-	TRBD1	TRBV7-8	TRBJ1-2	CASSPGQGATGGYTF
-	TRBD1	TRBV14	TRBJ2-5	CASSRYRGETQYF
few	-	TRBV3-1/TRBV3-2	TRBJ1-1	CASSQEGTGPFEAFF